This T cell receptor (beta chain) was obtained from a study of blood T cells in healthy people across ages. Study results and limitations: Versus aged donors, long-lived donors had higher diversity and more naive CD4+ cells. Researchers report that TCR beta diversity correlated strongly with naive T cell percentage.

PCR was performed a second time for roughly 7 to 11 cycles using a sample-barcoded 5' primer and a J-beta primer mix. A single record per CDR3 protein comes from TCRdb applying MiXCR to the 5' RACE reads. The sample lists some 550,000 distinct CDR3 sequences; about 45% were seen once. The CDR3 loop spans 19 amino acids. Per germline, CDR1 SGHTA and CDR2 FQGNSA. To note about this clonotype: Its target is not known. The junction shows a germline mismatch at one end, possibly a read error.

The sequencing input was blood. V is TRBV7-2 and J is TRBJ1-6; D unclear. This clonotype was sampled from a man aged 80 or over in good health. The CDR3 reads CASSPQTIFSLDYNSPLHF. The CDR3 region has the DNA TGCGCCAGCAGCCCACAAACCATTTTTTCCCTCGACTATAATTCACCCCTCCACTTT.